The 30 T cell receptor beta chains in this list originate from one sample, sequenced in a study of identical twins. TCRdb analysed the 5' RACE reads with MiXCR anew, one entry per CDR3 protein. This table has fewer than 250,000 distinct CDR3 sequences, around 10% appearing once. Sequencing used memory (CD45RO+) T cells sorted from blood. The source of these receptors is a woman between 18 and 30 years old in good health.

There are a few counts of this clonotype. The chain couples TRBV2 to TRBJ1-5; tentative D call: TRBD1 (6 bases). V was clipped by 1 base and J by 5 bases, with 9 bases between them. From germline, CDR1 is SNHLY and CDR2 FYNNEI. This CDR3 spans 14 amino acids. DNA of the CDR3: TGTGCCAGCAGTGAAGAGAAGGGGGATCAGCCCCAGCATTTT. Residues: CASSEEKGDQPQHF. The variable domain in full, with the rest retrieved from reference TRBV2 and TRBJ1-5, is EPEVTQTPSHQVTQMGQEVILRCVPISNHLYFYWYRQILGQKVEFLVSFYNNEISEKSEIFDDQFSVERPDGSNFTLKIRSTKLEDSAMYFCASSEEKGDQPQHFGDGTRLSIL.

This clonotype came up a few times. CDR3 loop: CSARTSGRADEQFF. CDR3 DNA: TGCAGTGCTAGAACTAGCGGGAGGGCCGATGAGCAGTTCTTC. The V call is TRBV20-1, the J call TRBJ2-1; 13 bases are shared with TRBD2. The CDR3 runs to 14 residues. Germline assignment: CDR1 DFQATT and CDR2 SNEGSKA (reference sequence). With V trimmed by 2 bases and J by 8 bases, 3 bases remained unmatched.

In its sample, this clonotype was seen a few times. The CDR3 DNA reads TGTGCCAGCAATCCAACCCCAGGGACTAGCGGGAGAAACGAGCAGTACTTC. It is translated as CASNPTPGTSGRNEQYF. The chain recombines TRBV5-6 with TRBJ2-7, with 14 bases fitting TRBD2. The germline gives CDR1 SGHDT, CDR2 YYEEEE. Trimming cost V 6 bases and J 5 bases; bases outside gene matches: 13. The CDR3 covers 17 residues.

This clonotype was counted only a few times. The chain employs TRBV6-2 or TRBV6-3 and TRBJ2-4; D is ambiguous. CDR3 length equals 12 residues. Per the germline V gene, CDR1 is MNHEY and CDR2 is SVGEGT. Trimming took 5 bases from V and 4 from J, leaving 6 bases between them. This chain's CDR3 is CASSPSKNIQYF. The CDR3 coding sequence is TGTGCCAGCAGTCCTTCAAAAAACATTCAGTACTTC.

This clonotype was recorded many times. This rearrangement joins TRBV5-5 to TRBJ1-6; no reliable D call. Germline V gene data show CDR1 as SGHKS and CDR2 as YYEKEE (reference sequence). This CDR3 spans 13 amino acids. Trimming cost V 0 bases and J 6 bases, with 4 bases left between them. CDR3 loop: CASSLVRNSPLHF. The CDR3 bases are TGTGCCAGCAGCTTGGTACGTAATTCACCCCTCCACTTT.

This clonotype was counted many times. The rearrangement links TRBV3-1 to TRBJ1-1; D is perhaps TRBD1 (5 bases). The germline CDR1 and CDR2 sequences are LGHDT and YNNKEL (reference sequence). The CDR3 length is 14 residues. Between the trimmed V and J ends, which lost 7 bases and 5 bases, there was a span of 17 bases. The CDR3 protein is CASTFRGGGTEAFF. Written as DNA, the CDR3 is TGTGCCAGCACCTTCCGGGGTGGGGGGACTGAAGCTTTCTTT.

V and J are TRBV5-1 and TRBJ2-1, with 14 bases that match TRBD2. CDR1 SGHRS and CDR2 YFSETQ come from the germline V gene. The CDR3 extends over 20 amino acids. J was trimmed by 0 bases and V by 3 bases; bases with no gene match: 11. This chain's CDR3 is CASSWGPGLAGVSSYNEQFF. The CDR3 nucleotides read TGCGCCAGCAGCTGGGGACCGGGACTAGCGGGGGTCAGCTCCTACAATGAGCAGTTCTTC.

This clonotype was counted only a few times. This sequence joins TRBV10-3 and TRBJ2-7, with D unclear. The CDR3 is 11 residues long. Trimming took 3 bases from V and 3 from J, leaving 3 bases between them. CDR1 is ENHRY, CDR2 SYGVKD, per germline. CDR3 loop: CAISDHYEQYF. Written as DNA, the CDR3 is TGTGCCATCAGTGATCACTACGAGCAGTACTTC.

In its sample, this clonotype was seen many times. The chain links TRBV29-1 to TRBJ1-2, with D maybe TRBD1 (5 bases). V shed 4 bases and J shed 3 bases, with 6 bases lying between them. Looked up from germline, CDR1 is SQVTM and CDR2 is ANQGSEA. CDR3 length: 11 residues. CDR3 in amino acids: CSVGGYYGYTF. The CDR3 bases are TGCAGCGTTGGGGGCTACTATGGCTACACCTTC.

The chain is built from TRBV11-2 and TRBJ2-5; the D call may be TRBD1 or TRBD2 (5 bases each). The CDR3 consists of 16 residues. Trimming pared 1 base from V and 2 bases from J, leaving 14 bases between. Germline V gene data show CDR1 as SGHAT and CDR2 as FQNNGV. The CDR3 sequence: CASSLGVGGVQETQYF. CDR3 DNA: TGTGCCAGCAGCTTAGGGGTTGGGGGTGTTCAAGAGACCCAGTACTTC. Drawing the rest from reference TRBV11-2 and TRBJ2-5, the complete variable domain is EAGVAQSPRYKIIEKRQSVAFWCNPISGHATLYWYQQILGQGPKLLIQFQNNGVVDDSQLPKDRFSAERLKGVDSTLKIQPAKLEDSAVYLCASSLGVGGVQETQYFGPGTRLLVL.

This clonotype was seen at least ten times. The chain is built from TRBV2 and TRBJ2-1; D gene ambiguous. V was clipped by 3 bases and J by 1 base, with 7 bases between them. CDR1 and CDR2 (germline): SNHLY, FYNNEI. The CDR3 is made up of 14 amino acids. CDR3 nucleotide sequence: TGTGCCAGCAGTGAGCAGCGTTCCTACAATGAGCAGTTCTTC. Protein sequence: CASSEQRSYNEQFF. The whole variable domain, filled in from reference TRBV2 and TRBJ2-1, reads EPEVTQTPSHQVTQMGQEVILRCVPISNHLYFYWYRQILGQKVEFLVSFYNNEISEKSEIFDDQFSVERPDGSNFTLKIRSTKLEDSAMYFCASSEQRSYNEQFFGPGTRLTVL.

The chain has TRBV14 and TRBJ2-3; D ambiguous. This CDR3 region has 15 residues. V was clipped by 3 bases and J by 6 bases, with 16 bases between them. CDR1 is SGHDN, CDR2 FVKESK, per germline. CDR3 in DNA: TGTGCCAGCAGCCATCGGACCCCGGAAAGGGATACGCAGTATTTT. Its protein product is CASSHRTPERDTQYF.

V usage is TRBV27 and J usage is TRBJ1-4; TRBD1 might be the D (5 bases). This CDR3 contains 14 residues. Germline-derived CDR1 and CDR2 are MNHEY and SMNVEV (reference sequence). V lost 4 bases, J lost 7 bases, and 13 bases lay in between. In nucleotides, the CDR3 is TGTGCCAGCAGTTACGGAGGGGCTCGTGAAAAACTGTTTTTT. It is translated as CASSYGGAREKLFF.

This clonotype appeared many times. V usage is TRBV11-2 and J usage is TRBJ2-1, with a tentative D call TRBD2 (5 bases). V lost 1 base and J 9 bases, leaving 13 bases between the germline ends. This CDR3 has 14 amino acids. Germline assignment: CDR1 SGHAT and CDR2 FQNNGV. The CDR3 DNA sequence: TGTGCCAGCAGCTTAGTCGGGGAATTTGGTGAGCAGTTCTTC. Its translation: CASSLVGEFGEQFF.

This chain links TRBV20-1 with TRBJ1-5; D is undetermined. CDR3 length: 14 amino acids. V lost 5 bases and J 6 bases, leaving 17 bases between the germline ends. Germline CDR1 DFQATT, CDR2 SNEGSKA (reference sequence). CDR3 protein: CSAASQSKGQPQHF. The DNA of the CDR3 is TGCAGTGCTGCCTCACAGTCCAAAGGTCAGCCCCAGCATTTT.

This clonotype was observed a few times. The chain has TRBV20-1 and TRBJ2-7; 8 bases agree with TRBD1. Germline assignment: CDR1 DFQATT and CDR2 SNEGSKA (reference sequence). The CDR3 runs 14 residues. V was clipped by 6 bases and J by 7 bases; unmatched bases: 14. CDR3 DNA: TGCAGTGCGCAATTCGGGACAGGTCTTCGTGAGCAGTACTTC. Amino acids: CSAQFGTGLREQYF.

As DNA, the CDR3 is TGTGCCAGCAGTTACAGGGTTGCATCGGGGGAGCTGTTTTTT. It yields the protein CASSYRVASGELFF. V usage is TRBV27 and J usage is TRBJ2-2; D is possibly TRBD1 (6 bases). V was clipped by 4 bases and J by 8 bases, with 14 bases between them. The CDR3 consists of 14 residues. Looked up from germline, CDR1 is MNHEY and CDR2 is SMNVEV (reference sequence).

The table lists this clonotype with many counts. DNA of the CDR3: TGCGCCAGCAGCTTGGATCCCTACAATGAGCAGTTCTTC. Its translation: CASSLDPYNEQFF. The chain employs TRBV5-1 and TRBJ2-1; no clear D gene. Per the germline V gene, CDR1 is SGHRS and CDR2 is YFSETQ. Deletions cut 0 bases from V and 2 bases from J, with 3 bases between. This CDR3 is built from 13 residues.

By share, this clonotype counts as medium-sized. This chain uses TRBV10-3 with TRBJ2-7; weak D call: TRBD2 (6 bases). Germline V CDR1 and CDR2: ENHRY, SYGVKD. The V gene lost 5 bases and the J gene lost 6 bases, with 23 bases spanning the gap. The CDR3 is 16 amino acids. The CDR3 bases are TGTGCCATCAGTTTGGGAGCGGGCGGGTTTTTGAGCGAGCAGTACTTC. Residues: CAISLGAGGFLSEQYF.

The rearrangement links TRBV5-6 to TRBJ2-4, with D perhaps TRBD1 (5 bases). Trimming removed 4 bases from V and 0 bases from J, with 17 bases in between. CDR1 and CDR2 from the germline V gene are SGHDT and YYEEEE. The CDR3 contains 17 residues. The CDR3 protein is CASSLAPQALAKNIQYF. In DNA form, the CDR3 reads TGTGCCAGCAGCCTGGCCCCACAGGCGCTAGCCAAAAACATTCAGTACTTC.

The chain couples TRBV30 to TRBJ2-1; D unclear. V lost 0 bases, J lost 3 bases, and 15 bases lay in between. The CDR3 covers 16 residues. Germline CDR1 and CDR2: GTSNPN and SVGIG (reference sequence). CDR3 DNA sequence: TGTGCCTGGAGTGTATTTTACGGTATAAACTACAATGAGCAGTTCTTC. It specifies CAWSVFYGINYNEQFF.

This chain links TRBV2 with TRBJ1-1, with D hard to call. V lost 4 bases and J 1 base, leaving 7 bases between the germline ends. The CDR3 runs 13 residues. Germline V gene sequence: CDR1 SNHLY, CDR2 FYNNEI. CDR3 in amino acids: CASSVDANTEAFF. The CDR3, as DNA: TGTGCCAGCAGTGTGGACGCGAACACTGAAGCTTTCTTT. Supplemented by reference TRBV2 and TRBJ1-1, the full variable domain reads EPEVTQTPSHQVTQMGQEVILRCVPISNHLYFYWYRQILGQKVEFLVSFYNNEISEKSEIFDDQFSVERPDGSNFTLKIRSTKLEDSAMYFCASSVDANTEAFFGQGTRLTVV.

The chain is built from TRBV3-1 and TRBJ2-1, with 11 bases lining up with TRBD1. Germline assignment: CDR1 LGHDT and CDR2 YNNKEL (reference sequence). The CDR3 covers 14 residues. The V and J ends lost 4 bases and 15 bases, in that order; junction bases with no gene match: 11. DNA for the CDR3: TGTGCCAGCAGCCCCATCGGACAGGGGGCGAAGCCGTTCTTC. Its translation: CASSPIGQGAKPFF.

This clonotype appeared many times. The CDR3 region is CASSLTPSSYEQYF. The CDR3 region has the DNA TGCGCCAGCAGCTTGACCCCGAGCTCCTACGAGCAGTACTTC. V usage is TRBV5-1 and J usage is TRBJ2-7; no firm D call. The CDR3 totals 14 residues. Germline CDR1 SGHRS, CDR2 YFSETQ. Trimming stripped 1 base from V and 0 bases from J, with 8 bases between. Full variable domain (outside the CDR3, taken from reference TRBV5-1 and TRBJ2-7): KAGVTQTPRYLIKTRGQQVTLSCSPISGHRSVSWYQQTPGQGLQFLFEYFSETQRNKGNFPGRFSGRQFSNSRSEMNVSTLELGDSALYLCASSLTPSSYEQYFGPGTRLTVT.

The rearrangement joins TRBV20-1 to TRBJ1-4; D is unresolved. The V gene lost 0 bases and the J gene lost 7 bases, with 12 bases spanning the gap. In germline, CDR1 is DFQATT, CDR2 SNEGSKA (reference sequence). This CDR3 is 14 amino acids long. CDR3 loop: CSARDNWAGEKLFF. CDR3 sequence (DNA): TGCAGTGCTAGAGATAATTGGGCGGGTGAAAAACTGTTTTTT.

This chain joins TRBV12-3 or TRBV12-4 and TRBJ2-1; D tentatively reads TRBD1 or TRBD2 (5 bases each). The CDR3 length is 12 residues. Trimming stripped 6 bases from V and 8 bases from J, with 11 bases between. The CDR3 DNA follows: TGTGCCAGCAGGGGGACCGGCGATGAGCAGTTCTTC. It is translated as CASRGTGDEQFF.

The chain couples TRBV12-3 or TRBV12-4 to TRBJ2-1; weak D call: TRBD1 (6 bases). The CDR3 runs 12 residues. V was cut by 4 bases and J by 8 bases, with 9 bases left in between. CDR3 sequence reads: CASSSDRYEQFF. As DNA, the CDR3 is TGTGCCAGCAGTTCGGACAGATATGAGCAGTTCTTC.

The chain couples TRBV6-5 to TRBJ2-1; 13 bases align to TRBD2. V gave up 0 bases and J gave up 4 bases; unmatched junction bases: 3. Germline values: CDR1 MNHEY, CDR2 SVGAGI. The CDR3 loop spans 17 amino acids. CDR3 coding DNA: TGTGCCAGCAGTTACTCTGGGACTAGCGGGGTTTACAATGAGCAGTTCTTC. It encodes CASSYSGTSGVYNEQFF.

V usage is TRBV4-3 and J usage is TRBJ2-1; D is unclear. CDR1 and CDR2 (germline): LGHNA, YSLEER. The CDR3 contains 12 residues. Trimming shortened V by 5 bases and J by 2 bases, and 4 bases separated the two germline ends. This CDR3 is CASSGAYNEQFF. The CDR3 region has the DNA TGCGCCAGCAGCGGGGCCTACAATGAGCAGTTCTTC.

This clonotype was seen at least ten times. The chain links TRBV30 to TRBJ2-1; D is possibly TRBD1 (7 bases). Germline V lookup: CDR1 GTSNPN, CDR2 SVGIG (reference sequence). The V end lost 4 bases, the J end lost 4 bases, and 17 bases lay between the germline ends. CDR3 length: 15 residues. The CDR3 sequence is CAWTGGGSWYNEQFF. The DNA for the CDR3 is TGTGCCTGGACAGGGGGAGGTTCTTGGTACAATGAGCAGTTCTTC.